This TCR beta chain was obtained from a study of Tregs in tolerant kidney transplant recipients. Germline values: CDR1 SGHTA, CDR2 FQGNSA. The CDR3 has 16 amino acids. J gave up 5 bases and V 5 bases, and 12 bases lay outside the gene matches. TCRdb's table, derived via immunoSEQ multiplex PCR, lists solely in-frame clones and lacks some. The data contain about 110,000 clones, around 90% of them singletons. Thawed PBMCs were FACS-sorted into unstimulated CD4+CD25+CD127- regulatory T cells, CD4+CD25- non-regulatory cells, CD4 and CD8 cells. Remarks on this clone: What it recognizes is unknown.

Regarding the study as a whole: Donor-specific Treg expansion exceeded global Treg expansion in tolerant patients, suggesting antigen drive. Some patients' samples used different primers over time, so nucleotide sequences weren't comparable.

Sequencing used CD4+ T cells from blood, obtained before the transplant. The origin of this receptor is a human donor who received a combined kidney and bone marrow transplant. The gene calls are TRBV7-2 and TRBJ2-1; TRBD2 matches 7 bases. The CDR3 sequence: CASSTKTASGNNEQFF. The CDR3 nucleotides read TGTGCCAGCAGCACAAAGACGGCTAGCGGAAACAATGAGCAGTTCTTC.